Following are 2 T cell receptor beta chains from one sample sequenced in a study of shared clonotypes between healthy human individuals. The protocol was immunoSEQ multiplex PCR, while the TCRdb copy is restricted to in-frame clones and leaves out a portion. The table shows more than 1,200,000 clones, with around 98.5% occurring only once. The sample was naive CD4+ T cells sorted from blood. Noted subset: CD45RA+ positively selected. The receptor source for this set is a man younger than 45 in good health.

The chain links TRBV5-6 to TRBJ2-1; 10 nucleotides align to TRBD2. Losses at the gene ends were 7 bases for V and 3 bases for J; bases not matched to a gene: 10. Germline values: CDR1 SGHDT, CDR2 YYEEEE. The CDR3 consists of 16 residues. The CDR3 loop is CASVETSGLFYNEQFF. As DNA, the CDR3 is TGTGCCAGCGTTGAGACTAGCGGGTTGTTCTACAATGAGCAGTTCTTC. The full variable domain, with the rest looked up from reference TRBV5-6 and TRBJ2-1, is DAGVTQSPTHLIKTRGQQVTLRCSPKSGHDTVSWYQQALGQGPQFIFQYYEEEERQRGNFPDRFSGHQFPNYSSELNVNALLLGDSALYLCASVETSGLFYNEQFFGPGTRLTVL.

The chain uses TRBV5-4 and TRBJ2-3, with D hard to call. V was cut by 3 bases and J by 1 base, with 9 bases left in between. This CDR3 spans 14 amino acids. Germline assignment: CDR1 SGHNT and CDR2 YYREEE (reference sequence). The CDR3 nucleotides read TGTGCCAGCAGCTCCCCATCTGGCACAGATACGCAGTATTTT. Translating it yields CASSSPSGTDTQYF.